Listed below are T cell receptor beta chains from one sample, sequenced in a study of shared clonotypes between healthy human individuals. Method: immunoSEQ multiplex PCR; TCRdb's copy keeps in-frame clones and lacks some. This sample has some 2 million clones, with about 95% found just once. The sample was naive CD8+ T cells sorted from blood. Receptor source: a man younger than 35 in good health. Each CDR3 is given with its conserved first and last residue. D genes are given only for firm matches. Clone size, where shown, is once, few, many, or a class for clones that have expanded.

D: .
size: .
V: TRBV28
length: 15
J: TRBJ1-5
CDR3: CASSPTGVGDQPQHF
DNA: TGTGCCAGCAGCCCCACTGGGGTTGGAGATCAGCCCCAGCATTTT

D: .
size: .
V: TRBV11-2
length: 12
J: TRBJ2-3
CDR3: CASRGAEDTQYF
DNA: TGTGCCAGCAGGGGCGCCGAGGATACGCAGTATTTT

D: TRBD2
size: .
V: TRBV12-5
length: 15
J: TRBJ2-7
CDR3: CASGPGLAGNYEQYF
DNA: TGTGCTAGTGGCCCGGGACTAGCGGGCAACTACGAGCAGTACTTC

D: .
size: .
V: TRBV27
length: 13
J: TRBJ1-5
CDR3: CASRLSVNQPQHF
DNA: TGTGCCAGCAGGCTGTCAGTAAATCAGCCCCAGCATTTT

D: TRBD1
size: .
V: TRBV29-1
length: 13
J: TRBJ1-2
CDR3: CSVDETGNYGYTF
DNA: TGCAGCGTTGACGAGACAGGGAACTATGGCTACACCTTC

D: .
size: .
V: TRBV27
length: 14
J: TRBJ2-7
CDR3: CASSFTGRGHEQYF
DNA: TGTGCCAGCAGTTTCACAGGGAGGGGACACGAGCAGTACTTC

D: .
size: .
V: TRBV30
length: 15
J: TRBJ1-5
CDR3: CAWSPARVSNQPQHF
DNA: TGTGCCTGGAGCCCCGCGAGGGTTAGCAATCAGCCCCAGCATTTT

D: .
size: .
V: TRBV5-4
length: 14
J: TRBJ2-5
CDR3: CASRIGGNQETQYF
DNA: TGTGCCAGCAGGATAGGAGGGAACCAAGAGACCCAGTACTTC

D: .
size: .
V: TRBV19
length: 14
J: TRBJ2-7
CDR3: CASSINNDLYEQYF
DNA: TGTGCCAGTAGTATAAATAATGACCTCTACGAGCAGTACTTC

D: TRBD1
size: .
V: TRBV7-9
length: 16
J: TRBJ2-1
CDR3: CASSLAGQGTNNEQFF
DNA: TGTGCCAGCAGCTTAGCGGGACAGGGGACCAACAATGAGCAGTTCTTC

D: TRBD2
size: .
V: TRBV7-8
length: 17
J: TRBJ2-7
CDR3: CASSLARGGASSYEQYF
DNA: TGTGCCAGCAGCTTAGCCCGGGGGGGGGCCTCGTCCTACGAGCAGTACTTC

D: TRBD1
size: .
V: TRBV11-2
length: 16
J: TRBJ2-2
CDR3: CASSLSRTGWNGELFF
DNA: TGTGCCAGCAGCCTGTCCAGGACAGGGTGGAACGGGGAGCTGTTTTTT

D: .
size: .
V: TRBV6-1
length: 13
J: TRBJ2-5
CDR3: CASSLDSEETQYF
DNA: TGTGCCAGCAGTTTGGACAGTGAAGAGACCCAGTACTTC

D: .
size: .
V: TRBV6-1
length: 14
J: TRBJ1-5
CDR3: CASRGSYSNQPQHF
DNA: TGTGCCAGCAGGGGCAGCTATAGCAATCAGCCCCAGCATTTT

D: .
size: .
V: TRBV6-1
length: 14
J: TRBJ1-4
CDR3: CASSEERGNEKLFF
DNA: TGTGCCAGCAGTGAAGAAAGGGGAAATGAAAAACTGTTTTTT

D: .
size: .
V: TRBV19
length: 16
J: TRBJ2-1
CDR3: CASSIMSRGYYNEQFF
DNA: TGTGCCAGTAGTATCATGTCTAGGGGCTATTACAATGAGCAGTTCTTC

D: TRBD1
size: .
V: TRBV27
length: 16
J: TRBJ1-1
CDR3: CASSPLGTGRDTEAFF
DNA: TGTGCCAGCAGTCCGCTGGGGACAGGGAGGGACACTGAAGCTTTCTTT

D: .
size: .
V: TRBV4-1
length: 14
J: TRBJ2-1
CDR3: CASSQDPGDNEQFF
DNA: TGCGCCAGCAGCCAAGATCCGGGAGACAATGAGCAGTTCTTC

D: TRBD1
size: .
V: TRBV9
length: 16
J: TRBJ1-4
CDR3: CASSFHKDREDEKLFF
DNA: TGTGCCAGCAGTTTTCACAAGGACAGGGAGGATGAAAAACTGTTTTTT

D: TRBD1
size: .
V: TRBV10-3
length: 13
J: TRBJ1-2
CDR3: CAISDMGQNGYTF
DNA: TGTGCCATCAGTGACATGGGACAGAATGGCTACACCTTC

D: .
size: .
V: TRBV5-4
length: 13
J: TRBJ2-7
CDR3: CASSFEQDNEQYF
DNA: TGTGCCAGCAGCTTTGAACAGGACAACGAGCAGTACTTC

D: .
size: .
V: TRBV6-1
length: 13
J: TRBJ2-1
CDR3: CASSTRDGNEQFF
DNA: TGTGCCAGCAGTACCCGAGACGGCAATGAGCAGTTCTTC

D: .
size: .
V: TRBV13
length: 13
J: TRBJ1-1
CDR3: CATKTGAGTEAFF
DNA: TGTGCCACCAAGACAGGCGCGGGCACTGAAGCTTTCTTT

D: TRBD1
size: .
V: TRBV5-1
length: 15
J: TRBJ2-7
CDR3: CASSLTGQGSYEQYF
DNA: TGCGCCAGCAGCTTGACCGGACAGGGCTCCTACGAGCAGTACTTC

D: .
size: once
V: TRBV6-1
length: 13
J: TRBJ2-7
CDR3: CASSETVVYEQYF
DNA: TGTGCCAGCAGTGAAACGGTGGTCTACGAGCAGTACTTC

D: TRBD2
size: .
V: TRBV27
length: 17
J: TRBJ2-3
CDR3: CASSSVAVAGVTDTQYF
DNA: TGTGCCAGCAGTTCGGTAGCCGTAGCGGGAGTAACAGATACGCAGTATTTT

D: .
size: .
V: TRBV19
length: 13
J: TRBJ1-1
CDR3: CASREGGSTEAFF
DNA: TGTGCCAGTAGAGAAGGAGGGAGCACTGAAGCTTTCTTT

D: TRBD1
size: once
V: TRBV27
length: 16
J: TRBJ2-7
CDR3: CASRQQPGTGGYEQYF
DNA: TGTGCCAGCAGACAACAACCGGGGACAGGGGGATACGAGCAGTACTTC

D: TRBD2
size: .
V: TRBV15
length: 15
J: TRBJ2-2
CDR3: CATSRTSLYTGELFF
DNA: TGTGCCACCAGCAGGACTAGCCTATACACCGGGGAGCTGTTTTTT

D: TRBD2
size: .
V: TRBV5-1
length: 20
J: TRBJ2-1
CDR3: CASSLARSRLAGGPGNEQFF
DNA: TGCGCCAGCAGCTTGGCTCGGTCTAGACTAGCGGGAGGGCCCGGCAATGAGCAGTTCTTC

D: .
size: .
V: TRBV10-1
length: 17
J: TRBJ2-3
CDR3: CASSELLADPSTDTQYF
DNA: TGCGCCAGCAGTGAGTTGTTAGCGGATCCTAGCACAGATACGCAGTATTTT

D: .
size: .
V: TRBV4-1
length: 13
J: TRBJ2-7
CDR3: CASSQEASGEQYF
DNA: TGCGCCAGCAGCCAAGAAGCCTCGGGAGAGCAGTACTTC

D: .
size: .
V: TRBV4-3
length: 15
J: TRBJ2-7
CDR3: CASSQVGDSSYEQYF
DNA: TGCGCCAGCAGCCAAGTGGGGGATAGCTCCTACGAGCAGTACTTC

D: .
size: .
V: TRBV11-2
length: 15
J: TRBJ2-1
CDR3: CASSPPDRSYNEQFF
DNA: TGTGCCAGCAGCCCCCCGGACAGATCCTACAATGAGCAGTTCTTC

D: .
size: .
V: TRBV30
length: 13
J: TRBJ1-2
CDR3: CAWSDGGNYGYTF
DNA: TGTGCCTGGAGTGATGGGGGGAACTATGGCTACACCTTC

D: .
size: .
V: TRBV19
length: 13
J: TRBJ2-2
CDR3: CASSMGNTGELFF
DNA: TGTGCCAGTAGTATGGGTAACACCGGGGAGCTGTTTTTT

D: .
size: .
V: TRBV14
length: 15
J: TRBJ1-1
CDR3: CASSQVIRGEGGAFF
DNA: TGTGCCAGCAGCCAAGTAATCAGGGGAGAGGGTGGGGCTTTCTTT

D: .
size: .
V: TRBV11-3
length: 14
J: TRBJ2-2
CDR3: CASSLDIVTGELFF
DNA: TGTGCCAGCAGCTTAGATATTGTCACCGGGGAGCTGTTTTTT

D: TRBD1
size: .
V: TRBV6-1
length: 15
J: TRBJ2-1
CDR3: CASSASGQGYNEQFF
DNA: TGTGCCAGCAGTGCCTCGGGACAGGGGTACAATGAGCAGTTCTTC

D: .
size: .
V: TRBV7-2
length: 15
J: TRBJ2-1
CDR3: CASSSDLYSYNEQFF
DNA: TGTGCCAGCAGCTCTGACTTGTACTCCTACAATGAGCAGTTCTTC

D: .
size: .
V: TRBV4-1
length: 17
J: TRBJ1-3
CDR3: CASSQVAGASLGNTIYF
DNA: TGCGCCAGCAGCCAAGTTGCGGGGGCCAGTTTGGGAAACACCATATATTTT

D: TRBD1
size: .
V: TRBV6-1
length: 15
J: TRBJ2-7
CDR3: CASSTPPGTGYEQYF
DNA: TGTGCCAGCAGTACCCCCCCCGGGACAGGCTACGAGCAGTACTTC

D: .
size: .
V: TRBV5-1
length: 15
J: TRBJ1-1
CDR3: CASSLEPGAGTEAFF
DNA: TGCGCCAGCAGCTTGGAGCCGGGGGCGGGCACTGAAGCTTTCTTT

D: .
size: .
V: TRBV2
length: 14
J: TRBJ2-3
CDR3: CASSAGVHTDTQYF
DNA: TGTGCCAGCAGTGCCGGGGTCCACACAGATACGCAGTATTTT

D: TRBD1
size: .
V: TRBV7-6
length: 15
J: TRBJ2-1
CDR3: CASSPLTGGYNEQFF
DNA: TGTGCCAGCAGCCCCTTAACAGGGGGCTACAATGAGCAGTTCTTC

D: TRBD2
size: .
V: TRBV5-4
length: 17
J: TRBJ2-7
CDR3: CASSPGTSSTSSYEQYF
DNA: TGTGCCAGCAGCCCCGGGACTAGCTCAACAAGCTCCTACGAGCAGTACTTC

D: .
size: .
V: TRBV11-2
length: 14
J: TRBJ2-7
CDR3: CASSLVGPNYEQYF
DNA: TGTGCCAGCAGCTTAGTAGGACCGAACTACGAGCAGTACTTC

D: TRBD1
size: .
V: TRBV2
length: 14
J: TRBJ2-3
CDR3: CASSRTGTPDTQYF
DNA: TGTGCCAGCAGTAGGACAGGGACCCCAGATACGCAGTATTTT

D: .
size: few
V: TRBV19
length: 12
J: TRBJ1-1
CDR3: CASSPQGTEAFF
DNA: TGTGCCAGTAGTCCTCAGGGGACTGAAGCTTTCTTT

D: .
size: .
V: TRBV5-1
length: 13
J: TRBJ2-7
CDR3: CASSGFRDHEQYF
DNA: TGCGCCAGCAGCGGGTTCAGGGACCACGAGCAGTACTTC

D: TRBD1
size: once
V: TRBV5-4
length: 14
J: TRBJ2-3
CDR3: CASRLGTGGDTQYF
DNA: TGTGCCAGCAGGTTGGGGACAGGGGGTGATACGCAGTATTTT

D: .
size: .
V: TRBV19
length: 15
J: TRBJ2-3
CDR3: CASSIVPISTDTQYF
DNA: TGTGCCAGTAGTATCGTGCCCATTAGCACAGATACGCAGTATTTT

D: TRBD2
size: .
V: TRBV11-2
length: 15
J: TRBJ2-5
CDR3: CASSGTSGGGETQYF
DNA: TGTGCCAGCAGCGGGACTAGCGGGGGAGGGGAGACCCAGTACTTC

D: .
size: .
V: TRBV9
length: 15
J: TRBJ2-5
CDR3: CASSVEGRGTETQYF
DNA: TGTGCCAGCAGCGTAGAGGGTAGGGGAACAGAGACCCAGTACTTC

D: .
size: .
V: TRBV6-5
length: 15
J: TRBJ2-7
CDR3: CASSYSSHTTYEQYF
DNA: TGTGCCAGCAGTTACTCCTCCCACACTACCTACGAGCAGTACTTC

D: .
size: .
V: TRBV25-1
length: 14
J: TRBJ2-7
CDR3: CASTSLGESYEQYF
DNA: TGTGCCAGCACCTCTCTAGGGGAATCCTACGAGCAGTACTTC

D: .
size: .
V: TRBV19
length: 16
J: TRBJ2-1
CDR3: CASSIGGGPGGNEQFF
DNA: TGTGCCAGTAGTATAGGTGGGGGCCCGGGCGGCAATGAGCAGTTCTTC

D: .
size: .
V: TRBV2
length: 14
J: TRBJ1-2
CDR3: CARSYLGGAYGYTF
DNA: TGTGCCAGATCGTATCTGGGGGGTGCCTATGGCTACACCTTC

D: TRBD2
size: .
V: TRBV14
length: 15
J: TRBJ2-1
CDR3: CASSPRTSGVHEQFF
DNA: TGTGCCAGCAGCCCGAGGACTAGCGGAGTCCATGAGCAGTTCTTC

D: .
size: .
V: TRBV19
length: 14
J: TRBJ1-5
CDR3: CAKPKDDSNQPQHF
DNA: TGTGCCAAACCGAAAGATGATAGCAATCAGCCCCAGCATTTT